A single sample gave rise to the 21 T cell receptor gamma chains below, sequenced in a study of gamma-delta chains in newborns, infants, children. TCRdb made new clone calls on the reads using CATT. The repertoire holds about 2,700 gamma-chain clones, with more than 25% as singletons. Sequenced material: blood. Receptors were obtained from a child who was a newborn, infant or young child, either healthy, febrile or measles-vaccinated (not recorded which).

This clone was detected only once. The chain combines TRGV9 with TRGJ1 or TRGJ2. The CDR3 has 18 residues. V lost 0 bases to trimming and J lost 8 bases; unmatched junction nucleotides: 22. CDR1 is GITISATS and CDR2 is ISYDGTV in the germline V gene (reference sequence). The CDR3 DNA follows: TGTGCCTTGTGGGAGGTGCACTCCCCCGGGATAAAACCGAATAAGAAACTCTTT. Encoded protein: CALWEVHSPGIKPNKKLF.

For this clone: An end of the junction differs from the germline gene, which may be a read error. V and J are TRGV9 and TRGJP. CDR1 and CDR2 (germline): GITISATS, ISYDGTV (reference sequence). The CDR3 covers 17 residues. DNA for the CDR3: TGTGCCTTGTGGGAGCCTACTCAAGGGTTGGGCAAAAAAATCAAGGTATTT. Protein: CALWEPTQGLGKKIKVF.

This clone was counted only a few times. The chain uses TRGV9 and TRGJP. The germline V gene has CDR1 GITISATS and CDR2 ISYDGTV (reference sequence). The CDR3 consists of 16 residues. The ends lost 0 bases at V and 9 bases at J; junction bases unmatched: 5. CDR3 sequence reads: CALWEVYGLGKKIKVF. The CDR3 DNA follows: TGTGCCTTGTGGGAGGTGTATGGGTTGGGCAAAAAAATCAAGGTATTT.

A remark on this clone: A clone one base away is much larger, so this may be a read error. The J gene is TRGJP, the V gene TRGV9. The CDR3 runs 17 residues. Per germline, CDR1 GITISATS and CDR2 ISYDGTV (reference sequence). CDR3 in DNA: TGTGCCTTGTGGGAGGAAGACCTAGAGTTGGGCAAAAAAATCGAGGTATTT. Translation gives CALWEEDLELGKKIEVF.

Details on this clone: With a much larger clone just one base away, this may be a read error. The chain links TRGV3 to TRGJ1 or TRGJ2. CDR3 length equals 9 residues. The germline gives CDR1 VTNTFY, CDR2 YDVSTARD (reference sequence). Trimming took 8 bases from V and 12 from J; bases not matched to a gene: 7. The CDR3 DNA reads as TGTGCCACCTCCAATAGGAAACTCTTT. Translated, it gives CATSNRKLF.

Judged by abundance, this clone is large. Other DNA sequences in this sample translate to the same CDR3. J is TRGJP and V is TRGV9. V lost 2 bases to trimming and J lost 8 bases; unmatched junction nucleotides: 0. Germline V gene sequence: CDR1 GITISATS, CDR2 ISYDGTV (reference sequence). This CDR3 is built from 14 residues. CDR3 region: CALWEELGKKIKVF. The CDR3 bases are TGTGCCTTGTGGGAGGAGTTGGGCAAAAAAATCAAGGTATTT.

This clone was observed a handful of times. A far more abundant clone sits one base away, making this likely a read error. This chain links TRGV8 with TRGJ1 or TRGJ2. The CDR3 is made up of 12 amino acids. Germline assignment: CDR1 VENAVY and CDR2 YDSYNSRV. The CDR3: CAAWDGYYKKLF. CDR3 sequence (DNA): TGTGCCGCCTGGGACGGCTATTATAAGAAACTCTTT.

Details on this clone: With only one base between it and a far larger clone, this is likely a read error. Within the sample, other DNA sequences also encode this same CDR3. The rearrangement uses TRGV3 and TRGJ1 or TRGJ2. This CDR3 comprises 11 residues. Germline V gene lookup returns CDR1 VTNTFY and CDR2 YDVSTARD (reference sequence). CDR3 nucleotides: TGTGCCACCTGGGACAGGCGTGAGAAGCTCTTT. Translation gives CATWDRREKLF.

This clone occurred a few times. This CDR3 is also generated by other DNA sequences in the sample. V gene TRGV9 combines with J gene TRGJP. Germline values: CDR1 GITISATS, CDR2 ISYDGTV (reference sequence). The CDR3 sequence is 16 residues long. V gave up 3 bases and J gave up 7 bases; unmatched junction bases: 6. The CDR3 protein is CALWESGELGKKIKVF. CDR3 DNA sequence: TGTGCCTTGTGGGAGAGTGGGGAGTTGGGCAAAAAAATCAAGGTATTT.

In regard to this clone: A clone one base away is much larger, so this may be a read error. V is TRGV3 and J is TRGJP1. This CDR3 region has 9 residues. V trimming: 3 bases; J trimming: 19 bases; junction bases outside the gene matches: 5. Germline V lookup: CDR1 VTNTFY, CDR2 YDVSTARD (reference sequence). Here the CDR3 reads CATWDRRIF. The DNA for the CDR3 is TGTGCCACCTGGGACCGCAGGATATTT.

This clone was observed a handful of times. The CDR3 reads CALWETKLGKKIKVF. In DNA, the CDR3 is TGTGCCTTGTGGGAGACGAAGTTGGGCAAAAAAATCAAGGTATTT. This rearrangement joins TRGV9 to TRGJP. Trimming took 3 bases from V and 8 from J; bases not matched to a gene: 4. This CDR3 comprises 15 residues. The germline V gene has CDR1 GITISATS and CDR2 ISYDGTV (reference sequence).

For this clone: The junction departs from germline at one end; a sequencing error may be responsible. Other DNA sequences in the same sample also yield this CDR3. The chain joins TRGV9 to TRGJP. This CDR3 has 17 amino acids. In germline, CDR1 is GITISATS, CDR2 ISYDGTV (reference sequence). Here the CDR3 reads CALWETLGWLGKKIKVF. CDR3 DNA sequence: TGTGCCTTGTGGGAAACTCTAGGATGGTTGGGCAAAAAAATCAAGGTATTC.

About this clone itself: Possible read error: a much larger clone is one base away. At the DNA level, this CDR3 is encoded by other sequences in the same sample as well. The chain links TRGV9 to TRGJP. The CDR3 sequence is 18 residues long. CDR1 is GITISATS and CDR2 is ISYDGTV in the germline V gene (reference sequence). The CDR3 here is CALWEVPRQELGKKIKVF. CDR3 in DNA: TGTGCCCTGTGGGAGGTGCCGCGGCAAGAGTTGGGCAAAAAAATCAAGGTATTT.

This clone was observed a handful of times. Its ends do not fully match the called genes, so a read error is possible. The identical CDR3 is also encoded by other nucleotide sequences in the sample. The rearrangement uses TRGV9 and TRGJP. The CDR3 runs 13 residues. Germline loops: CDR1 GITISATS, CDR2 ISYDGTV (reference sequence). Here the CDR3 reads CALWGSGKKIKVF. In nucleotides, the CDR3 is TGTGCCTTGTGGGGGTCGGGCAAAAAGATCAAGGTATTT.

This clone has just a few counts. This may come from a read error, since a much larger clone is one base off. The chain is built from TRGV9 and TRGJP. Germline-derived CDR1 and CDR2 are GITISATS and ISYDGTV (reference sequence). This CDR3 has 15 residues. The CDR3 coding sequence is TGTGCCTTGTGGGATCAAGGGTTGGGCAAAAAAATCAAGGTATTT. This sequence encodes CALWDQGLGKKIKVF.

This clone was seen only a few times. This could be a read error, since a much larger clone is one nucleotide away. Other DNA sequences from this sample encode an identical CDR3 as well. The rearrangement joins TRGV9 to TRGJP. Germline-derived CDR1 and CDR2 are GITISATS and ISYDGTV (reference sequence). The CDR3 contains 16 residues. Written as DNA, the CDR3 is TGTGCCTTGTGGGAGGTGAGGGAGTTGGGCAAAAAAATAAAGGTATTT. Encoded protein: CALWEVRELGKKIKVF.

A remark on this clone: Being one base from a much bigger clone, this may be a read error. CDR3 DNA sequence: TGTGCCTTGGGGGAGGTGATGCCGCAAGAGTTGGGCAAAAAAATCAAGGTATTT. Its protein product is CALGEVMPQELGKKIKVF. The V gene is TRGV9, the J gene TRGJP. Per germline, CDR1 GITISATS and CDR2 ISYDGTV (reference sequence). This CDR3 spans 18 amino acids.

For this clone: An end of the junction differs from the germline gene, which may be a read error. This chain connects TRGV9 to TRGJP. Looked up from germline, CDR1 is GITISATS and CDR2 is ISYDGTV (reference sequence). The CDR3 is made up of 20 amino acids. The CDR3 is CALREVQYDAQELGKKIKVF. The CDR3 DNA sequence: TGTGCCTTGCGGGAGGTGCAGTACGACGCACAAGAGTTGGGCAAAAAAATCAAGGTATTT.

Relative to its sample, this clone is large. Other DNA sequences in this sample translate to the same CDR3. V is TRGV9 and J is TRGJP. J lost 3 bases, V lost 3 bases, and 2 bases had no gene match. The germline V gene encodes CDR1 GITISATS and CDR2 ISYDGTV (reference sequence). The CDR3 extends over 16 amino acids. This CDR3 reads CALWESQELGKKIKVF. DNA for the CDR3: TGTGCCTTGTGGGAGTCGCAAGAGTTGGGCAAAAAAATCAAGGTATTT.

This clone rates as medium-sized. The V gene is TRGV9, the J gene TRGJP. The junction had 7 bases not matched to a gene; V was cut back by 2 bases and J by 9 bases. Germline lookup yields CDR1 GITISATS and CDR2 ISYDGTV (reference sequence). The CDR3 sequence is 16 residues long. For the CDR3, the DNA is TGTGCCTTGTGGGAGGCCCGTGTGTTGGGCAAAAAAATCAAGGTATTT. Amino acids: CALWEARVLGKKIKVF.

The sample holds a few counts of this clone. Other nucleotide sequences in the sample specify the same CDR3. The rearrangement links TRGV9 to TRGJ1 or TRGJ2. CDR3 length equals 14 residues. J was trimmed by 7 bases and V by 2 bases; bases with no gene match: 11. Per the germline V gene, CDR1 is GITISATS and CDR2 is ISYDGTV (reference sequence). The CDR3 DNA is TGTGCCTTGTGGGAGGCCTCGGGCCGGTATAAGAAACTCTTT. The encoded protein is CALWEASGRYKKLF.